Following are 7 T cell receptor beta chains from one sample sequenced in a study of cytomegalovirus exposure and HLA in healthy donors. Use of 60 Vbeta and 13 Jbeta primers characterized the PCR. Assay: immunoSEQ multiplex PCR; the TCRdb copy retains only in-frame clones and omits some. The sample has over 150,000 clones; around 80% are singletons. Material: PBMCs. The receptors were gathered from a male donor in good health and CMV-seronegative.

Concerning this clone itself: A read error may produce the germline difference seen at one junction end. This chain connects TRBV6-4 to TRBJ1-2; tentatively, D is TRBD1 (6 bases). Germline V CDR1 and CDR2: MRHNA, SNTAGT. This CDR3 comprises 14 residues. This CDR3 reads CAGRGGFGEGGYTF. The CDR3 DNA is TGTGCCGGCAGGGGAGGATTTGGAGAGGGTGGCTACACCTTC.

The CDR3 region has the DNA TGTGCCAGCAGCCCTTCGATAGCGTTCTCTTACGAGCAGTACTTC. Amino acid sequence: CASSPSIAFSYEQYF. V is TRBV9 and J is TRBJ2-7; perhaps TRBD2 as D (5 bases). Germline V gene data show CDR1 as SGDLS and CDR2 as YYNGEE. There are 15 residues in the CDR3. The V end lost 4 bases, the J end lost 4 bases, and 18 bases lay between the germline ends. Looking up the rest from reference TRBV9 and TRBJ2-7 gives the full variable domain: DSGVTQTPKHLITATGQRVTLRCSPRSGDLSVYWYQQSLDQGLQFLIQYYNGEERAKGNILERFSAQQFPDLHSELNLSSLELGDSALYFCASSPSIAFSYEQYFGPGTRLTVT.

This clone has only a few counts. The CDR3 DNA is TGTGCCAGCAGAAACAGGGTAAGCCCTGGAAACACCATATATTTT. Residues: CASRNRVSPGNTIYF. This chain joins TRBV6-1 and TRBJ1-3, with a possible D match to TRBD1 (6 bases). CDR3 size: 15 residues. Germline V CDR1 and CDR2: MNHNS, SASEGT. V lost 6 bases and J lost 2, with 14 bases in between.

The V and J genes are TRBV28 and TRBJ1-1; TRBD1 agrees at 9 bases. Trimming removed 3 bases from V and 3 bases from J; junction bases left unmatched: 11. Germline V gene lookup returns CDR1 MDHEN and CDR2 SYDVKM. The CDR3 is made up of 17 amino acids. The CDR3 DNA sequence: TGTGCCAGCAGTTTCCCTCGGACAGGGGTGGGGGACACTGAAGCTTTCTTT. It encodes CASSFPRTGVGDTEAFF.

The CDR3 coding sequence is TGTGCCAGCAGCCAAGACCCCCACATTCTCTACGAGCAGTACTTC. This sequence encodes CASSQDPHILYEQYF. V is TRBV4-2 and J is TRBJ2-7; no definite D call. The CDR3 totals 15 residues. CDR1 and CDR2 (germline): LGHNA, YNFKEQ. Deletions cut 0 bases from V and 3 bases from J, with 12 bases between.

V and J are TRBV5-4 and TRBJ1-1, with 10 bases aligning to TRBD1. Looked up from germline, CDR1 is SGHNT and CDR2 is YYREEE (reference sequence). Trimming at V came to 0 bases and at J to 5 bases, leaving 4 bases not matched to a gene. The CDR3 is made up of 15 amino acids. CDR3 protein: CASSLVGTGETEAFF. The DNA for the CDR3 is TGTGCCAGCAGCTTGGTGGGGACAGGGGAAACTGAAGCTTTCTTT. Variable domain in full (rest from reference TRBV5-4 and TRBJ1-1): ETGVTQSPTHLIKTRGQQVTLRCSSQSGHNTVSWYQQALGQGPQFIFQYYREEENGRGNFPPRFSGLQFPNYSSELNVNALELDDSALYLCASSLVGTGETEAFFGQGTRLTVV.

CDR3: CASTQSTGHNSPLHF. The CDR3 DNA sequence: TGCGCCAGCACCCAAAGCACAGGGCATAATTCACCCCTCCACTTT. J is TRBJ1-6 and V is TRBV5-1, with a tentative D call TRBD1 (6 bases). V dropped 6 bases and J dropped 5 bases, with 15 bases sitting between them. This CDR3 is built from 15 residues. Per germline, CDR1 SGHRS and CDR2 YFSETQ.